This T cell receptor (beta chain) was sequenced in a study of regulatory T cells in long-lasting Graves disease. Remarks on this clonotype: The junction and the germline gene differ at one end; a read error may be behind it.

As for time point: newly diagnosed GD, antithyroid drugs for less than 3 months. Researchers made the TCR library from RNA that was extracted from PBMCs. Arm-PCR of CDR3 regions with iRepertoire HTBI primers generated TCR beta libraries. TCRdb re-called the multiplex PCR reads through MiXCR, storing one row per CDR3 protein. The data contain 400,000 to 500,000 distinct CDR3 sequences, 16% of them singletons. These records were also assigned to another study, of T cells in Graves' hyperthyroidism and ophthalmopathy. That paper states: Within blood appeared most thyroid clonotypes that had expanded above 0.001.

The sequence came from a woman aged 18-29 years with Graves disease. The source material was peripheral blood mononuclear cells (PBMCs), sampled at new diagnosis, from a patient treated with antithyroid drugs.

CDR3 in DNA: TGTGCCAGCAGCTTAGACAGGGGTCAAGGGACCCAGTACTTC. Translation: CASSLDRGQGTQYF. The genes are TRBV12-3 or TRBV12-4 and TRBJ2-3, with 8 bases fitting TRBD1. The J call could be wrong; TRBJ2-5 is a better fit for the DNA end. The CDR3 is 14 amino acids.